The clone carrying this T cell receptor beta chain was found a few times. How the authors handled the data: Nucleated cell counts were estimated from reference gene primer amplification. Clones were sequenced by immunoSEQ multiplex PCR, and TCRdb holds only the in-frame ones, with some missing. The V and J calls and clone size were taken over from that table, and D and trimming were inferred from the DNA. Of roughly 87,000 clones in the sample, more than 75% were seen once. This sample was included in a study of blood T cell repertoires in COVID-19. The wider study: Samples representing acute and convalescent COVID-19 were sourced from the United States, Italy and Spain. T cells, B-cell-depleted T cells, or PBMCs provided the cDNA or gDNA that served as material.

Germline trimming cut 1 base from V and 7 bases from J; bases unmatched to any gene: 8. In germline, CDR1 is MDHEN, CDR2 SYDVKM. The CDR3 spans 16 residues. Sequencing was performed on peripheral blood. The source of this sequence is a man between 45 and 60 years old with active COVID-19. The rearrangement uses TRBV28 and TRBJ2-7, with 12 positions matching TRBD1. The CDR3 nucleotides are TGTGCCAGCAGTTTATCCCCGGGACAGGGGGCACGAGAGCAGTACTTC. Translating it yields CASSLSPGQGAREQYF.